This entry describes one TCR beta chain. The sample originates from a study of blood T cell repertoires in COVID-19. Study-wide context: Sites in the United States, Italy and Spain provided acute and convalescent COVID-19 samples. PBMCs, B-cell-depleted T cells, or T cells provided the cDNA or gDNA that made up the material.

The V and J ends lost 2 bases and 0 bases respectively, with 14 bases between them. This CDR3 contains 16 residues. Germline V gene sequence: CDR1 MNHEY, CDR2 SVGEGT. Source study methods: Estimation of nucleated cell counts was performed using reference gene primer amplification. Clones were sequenced by immunoSEQ multiplex PCR, and TCRdb holds only the in-frame ones, with some missing. That table is the source of V, J and clone size, and D and trimming were worked out from the DNA. The data show approximately 92,000 clones, 85% seen once. This sequence was found in a man aged 50 to 59 with acute or convalescent COVID-19. V and J are TRBV6-2 or TRBV6-3 and TRBJ2-7; D possibly corresponds to TRBD1 (5 bases). The sequenced sample was peripheral blood. The CDR3 region has the DNA TGTGCCAGCAGTTACCCTCCTGTGGACAACTCCTACGAGCAGTACTTC. Translating it yields CASSYPPVDNSYEQYF.